A selection of T cell receptor beta chains follows, all from one sample in a study of cytomegalovirus exposure and HLA in healthy donors. The data were produced by immunoSEQ multiplex PCR, yet TCRdb's version contains in-frame clones alone and is incomplete. The top ten clones hold around 4.2% of a sample with approximately 97,000 clones, about four fifths of them seen once. The specimen sequenced was PBMCs. All receptors derive from a woman aged 70-85 years in good health and CMV-seropositive. CDR3s include the opening cysteine and the closing phenylalanine or tryptophan. D genes are given only for firm matches. Where a row states a size, it is once, few, many or the class of an expanded clone; other rows omit it.

clone size: NA; V gene: TRBV5-4; J gene: TRBJ2-5; D gene: NA; CDR3 DNA: TGTGCCAGCAGCCTACCTCAAGAGACCCAGTACTTC; CDR3 protein: CASSLPQETQYF
clone size: once; V gene: TRBV5-1; J gene: TRBJ1-6; D gene: TRBD1; CDR3 DNA: TGCGCCAGCAGCTTACAGGGGTTATCGAGGAATTCACCCCTCCACTTT; CDR3 protein: CASSLQGLSRNSPLHF
clone size: NA; V gene: TRBV5-4; J gene: TRBJ2-1; D gene: TRBD2; CDR3 DNA: TGTGCCAGCAGCTCCGGACTAGCGGGAGACAATGAGCAGTTCTTC; CDR3 protein: CASSSGLAGDNEQFF
clone size: NA; V gene: TRBV19; J gene: TRBJ2-2; D gene: TRBD2; CDR3 DNA: TGTGCCAGTACTCAGCGGGAGAACACCGGGGAGCTGTTTTTT; CDR3 protein: CASTQRENTGELFF
clone size: NA; V gene: TRBV5-4; J gene: TRBJ2-1; D gene: TRBD2; CDR3 DNA: TGTGCCAGCAGCTTGGCACCAGCGGGAGGGTGGAATGAGCAGTTCTTC; CDR3 protein: CASSLAPAGGWNEQFF
clone size: NA; V gene: TRBV21-1; J gene: TRBJ2-7; D gene: NA; CDR3 DNA: TGTGCCAGCAGACGGCGGGAGAACAACGAGCAGTACTTC; CDR3 protein: CASRRRENNEQYF
clone size: NA; V gene: TRBV19; J gene: TRBJ2-5; D gene: TRBD2; CDR3 DNA: TGTGCCAGTACGATCGGTAGCGGGAGCTCAGAGACCCAGTACTTC; CDR3 protein: CASTIGSGSSETQYF
clone size: NA; V gene: TRBV18; J gene: TRBJ2-1; D gene: TRBD2; CDR3 DNA: TGTGCCAGCTCATCACTAGCGGGAGGGTTCAATGAGCAGTTCTTC; CDR3 protein: CASSSLAGGFNEQFF
clone size: NA; V gene: TRBV4-1; J gene: TRBJ2-1; D gene: NA; CDR3 DNA: TGCGCCAGCAGCCAAGATCTCGTCCTCCACAATGAGCAGTTCTTC; CDR3 protein: CASSQDLVLHNEQFF
clone size: NA; V gene: TRBV30; J gene: TRBJ2-7; D gene: TRBD2; CDR3 DNA: TGTGCCTGGGGGTTAGCGGGAGGGCCGTACGAGCAGTACTTC; CDR3 protein: CAWGLAGGPYEQYF
clone size: NA; V gene: TRBV9; J gene: TRBJ1-3; D gene: NA; CDR3 DNA: TGTGCCAGCAGCGTAGGCCCTAATCGGGGGGACACCATATATTTT; CDR3 protein: CASSVGPNRGDTIYF
clone size: few; V gene: TRBV4-3; J gene: TRBJ2-1; D gene: TRBD2; CDR3 DNA: TGCGCCAGCAGCCAAGGGACTAGCGGGAGTTACAATGAGCAGTTCTTC; CDR3 protein: CASSQGTSGSYNEQFF
clone size: NA; V gene: TRBV19; J gene: TRBJ1-5; D gene: TRBD1; CDR3 DNA: TGTGCCAGTACCCGACAGGGAAGTAGCAATCAGCCCCAGCATTTT; CDR3 protein: CASTRQGSSNQPQHF
clone size: NA; V gene: TRBV29-1; J gene: TRBJ2-1; D gene: NA; CDR3 DNA: TGCAGCGTTGAAGGAACAGGGTCTTACTACAATGAGCAGTTCTTC; CDR3 protein: CSVEGTGSYYNEQFF
clone size: medium-sized; V gene: TRBV5-6; J gene: TRBJ1-1; D gene: TRBD1; CDR3 DNA: TGTGCCAGCAGCCCCCTGTGGGACAGACGATGGAACACTGAAGCTTTCTTT; CDR3 protein: CASSPLWDRRWNTEAFF
clone size: NA; V gene: TRBV7-2; J gene: TRBJ2-5; D gene: NA; CDR3 DNA: TGTGCCAGCAGCTTCTACGGGGTCCAAGAGACCCAGTACTTC; CDR3 protein: CASSFYGVQETQYF
clone size: NA; V gene: TRBV15; J gene: TRBJ2-7; D gene: TRBD2; CDR3 DNA: TGTGCCACCAGCAGGTCTAGCGGGAGTCACGAGCAGTACTTC; CDR3 protein: CATSRSSGSHEQYF
clone size: NA; V gene: TRBV7-2; J gene: TRBJ2-3; D gene: NA; CDR3 DNA: TGTGCCTGCATAAGCGGCACAGATACGCAGTATTTT; CDR3 protein: CACISGTDTQYF
clone size: NA; V gene: TRBV5-4; J gene: TRBJ2-2; D gene: TRBD2; CDR3 DNA: TGTGCCAGCAGCCGGACTAGCCGATCGAACACCGGGGAGCTGTTTTTT; CDR3 protein: CASSRTSRSNTGELFF
clone size: once; V gene: TRBV30; J gene: TRBJ1-3; D gene: TRBD1; CDR3 DNA: TGTGCCTGGAAAACAGGGGGTGGAAACACCATATATTTT; CDR3 protein: CAWKTGGGNTIYF
clone size: NA; V gene: TRBV6-5; J gene: TRBJ1-6; D gene: NA; CDR3 DNA: TGTGCCAGCAGTTACGGAGAGTCCCTCCACTTT; CDR3 protein: CASSYGESLHF
clone size: once; V gene: TRBV6-6; J gene: TRBJ2-2; D gene: NA; CDR3 DNA: TGTGCCAGCAGTTACTCCGGGACAACCGGGGAGCTGTTTTTT; CDR3 protein: CASSYSGTTGELFF
clone size: NA; V gene: TRBV2; J gene: TRBJ1-5; D gene: TRBD1; CDR3 DNA: TGTGCCAGCAGCGGGACAGGGTCAACCCCTAGCAATCAGCCCCAGCATTTT; CDR3 protein: CASSGTGSTPSNQPQHF
clone size: few; V gene: TRBV4-3; J gene: TRBJ1-1; D gene: TRBD1; CDR3 DNA: TGCGCCAGCAGCCAAGACTACAGGGGGAACACTGAAGCTTTCTTT; CDR3 protein: CASSQDYRGNTEAFF
clone size: NA; V gene: TRBV27; J gene: TRBJ2-7; D gene: NA; CDR3 DNA: TGTGCCAGCAGTTTAGGGCTCGGGGGCTACGAGCAGTACTTC; CDR3 protein: CASSLGLGGYEQYF
clone size: NA; V gene: TRBV14; J gene: TRBJ2-1; D gene: NA; CDR3 DNA: TGTGCCAGCAGCCAAGATGTGGGCAGGGGTATATACAATGAGCAGTTCTTC; CDR3 protein: CASSQDVGRGIYNEQFF
clone size: NA; V gene: TRBV5-6; J gene: TRBJ1-2; D gene: NA; CDR3 DNA: TGTGCCAGCAGCTCCCAGACAGCGGGTGGGGGCTACACCTTC; CDR3 protein: CASSSQTAGGGYTF
clone size: NA; V gene: TRBV4-1; J gene: TRBJ1-5; D gene: TRBD1; CDR3 DNA: TGCGCCAGCAGCCTACAGGGGACTCCCTTGGGGCCCCAGCATTTT; CDR3 protein: CASSLQGTPLGPQHF
clone size: once; V gene: TRBV6-5; J gene: TRBJ2-3; D gene: TRBD2; CDR3 DNA: TGTGCCAGCAGTTCGGTAGCGGGAGGGCCAGATACGCAGTATTTT; CDR3 protein: CASSSVAGGPDTQYF
clone size: NA; V gene: TRBV19; J gene: TRBJ2-7; D gene: TRBD2; CDR3 DNA: TGTGCCAGTAGTCCGACTAGCGTCTCGGGCGAGCAGTACTTC; CDR3 protein: CASSPTSVSGEQYF
clone size: NA; V gene: TRBV7-8; J gene: TRBJ2-5; D gene: TRBD2; CDR3 DNA: TGTGCCAGCAGCTTATCTAGCGGGTATCAAGAGACCCAGTACTTC; CDR3 protein: CASSLSSGYQETQYF
clone size: NA; V gene: TRBV6-5; J gene: TRBJ1-2; D gene: TRBD1; CDR3 DNA: TGTGCCAGCAGTTTCCCGACAGGGGGCGATGGCTACACCTTC; CDR3 protein: CASSFPTGGDGYTF
clone size: NA; V gene: TRBV30; J gene: TRBJ2-3; D gene: NA; CDR3 DNA: TGTGCCTGGAATGGGGGCGCAGCCAAGAGTACAGATACGCAGTATTTT; CDR3 protein: CAWNGGAAKSTDTQYF
clone size: NA; V gene: TRBV7-2; J gene: TRBJ2-3; D gene: TRBD2; CDR3 DNA: TGTGCCAGCAGCCGGGGACTAGCGGGAGGCGTAGGGGATACGCAGTATTTT; CDR3 protein: CASSRGLAGGVGDTQYF
clone size: NA; V gene: TRBV7-2; J gene: TRBJ2-7; D gene: TRBD1; CDR3 DNA: TGTGCCAGCAGCTTGGACCGGGACAGGGTATCCGAGCAGTACTTC; CDR3 protein: CASSLDRDRVSEQYF